The 9 T cell receptor beta chains presented below share a single source sample, sequenced in a study of T-cell reconstitution after alpha-beta-depleted transplantation in children (TCRdb year 2016). Library construction relied on PCR. Sequenced using an Illumina HiSeq 2500. Molecular barcoding was employed in the preparation of TCR libraries, with unique molecular identifiers being used to normalize TCRbeta repertoire quantification. The public reads were reprocessed in TCRdb via fastp at Q25 and MiXCR, keeping in-frame beta chains. All rows with the same CDR3 protein become a single entry with the most common DNA and genes. Within this sample are some 550,000 distinct CDR3 sequences, with around 18% of them counted one time only. The top ten hold approximately 3% of the sample. The sequencing used PBMCs from the stem cell graft donor, collected from the stem cell graft. The receptors were gathered from a human donor who donated a stem cell graft to a child with acute lymphoblastic leukemia.

The sample holds a few counts of this clonotype. J is TRBJ2-3 and V is TRBV14; 9 bases agree with TRBD2. V gave up 6 bases and J gave up 0 bases; unmatched junction bases: 19. CDR3 length equals 20 residues. CDR1 and CDR2 (germline): SGHDN, FVKESK. CDR3 sequence reads: CASSPALLAGGSSSTDTQYF. As DNA, the CDR3 is TGTGCCAGCAGTCCAGCCTTACTAGCGGGCGGCAGTTCTAGCACAGATACGCAGTATTTT.

This clonotype was counted many times. The V gene is TRBV13, the J gene TRBJ1-1; D remains unclear. The germline CDR1 and CDR2 sequences are PRHDT and FYEKMQ (reference sequence). With 3 bases removed from V and 1 base from J, the gap between germline ends came to 9 bases. CDR3 length: 14 residues. The CDR3 sequence: CASSLFTSNTEAFF. CDR3 DNA: TGTGCCAGCAGCTTGTTTACCTCGAACACTGAAGCTTTCTTT.

This rearrangement joins TRBV7-9 to TRBJ2-7; perhaps TRBD2 as D (6 bases). V lost 1 base, J lost 0 bases, and 10 bases lay in between. The CDR3 runs to 15 residues. The germline CDR1 and CDR2 sequences are SEHNR and FQNEAQ (reference sequence). CDR3 bases: TGTGCCAGCAGCTTAGGCGGGAAGAGCTCCTACGAGCAGTACTTC. Its protein is CASSLGGKSSYEQYF.

The chain is built from TRBV18 and TRBJ2-3; TRBD1 aligns across 8 bases. The junction had 11 bases not matched to a gene; V was cut back by 3 bases and J by 6 bases. Germline V CDR1 and CDR2: KGHSH, LQKENI. The CDR3 loop spans 16 amino acids. The CDR3 bases are TGTGCCAGCTCACCCCTTGACCGGACAGGGCGCGATACGCAGTATTTT. It is translated as CASSPLDRTGRDTQYF.

The sample holds one count of this clonotype. In DNA, the CDR3 is TGTGCCAGCAGTAGACGGCCGGGACAGGGGGCCTACGAGCAGTACTTC. Protein: CASSRRPGQGAYEQYF. V usage is TRBV6-1 and J usage is TRBJ2-7; 11 bases fit TRBD1. Germline V lookup: CDR1 MNHNS, CDR2 SASEGT. V gave up 5 bases and J gave up 2 bases; unmatched junction bases: 8. The CDR3 spans 16 residues.

This rearrangement joins TRBV21-1 to TRBJ2-7; the table's D gene call, TRBD1, was not cross checked with the DNA. TRBV21-1 is listed as a pseudogene. The length of the CDR3 is 15 residues. The CDR3, as DNA: TGTGCCAGCAAGGGGAGGACTGGGGACCACTACGAGCAGTACTTC. It yields the protein CASKGRTGDHYEQYF.

This clonotype was seen more than once but under ten times. This chain connects TRBV12-3 or TRBV12-4 to TRBJ1-1; no clear D. The CDR3 sequence is 13 residues long. The ends were cut back, 2 bases at V and 5 bases at J, with 9 bases in the middle. DNA for the CDR3: TGTGCCAGCAGTTTACTTAGGAGGACTGAAGCTTTCTTT. This translates into CASSLLRRTEAFF.

This clonotype was counted many times. CDR3 sequence: CSVAGQLHEAFF. For the CDR3, the DNA is TGCAGCGTTGCGGGACAGCTACATGAAGCTTTCTTT. This chain connects TRBV29-1 to TRBJ1-1; 7 nucleotides align to TRBD1. The CDR3 contains 12 residues. V lost 4 bases and J lost 7; bases outside the gene matches: 6. CDR1 is SQVTM and CDR2 is ANQGSEA in the germline V gene.

The sample holds one count of this clonotype. In DNA form, the CDR3 reads TGTGCCATCAGTGAAGAGTTAGCGGGAGGGCCGTGGGGCACAGATACGCAGTATTTT. Its translation is CAISEELAGGPWGTDTQYF. The chain has TRBV10-3 and TRBJ2-3; TRBD2 agrees at 11 bases. The V segment lost 3 bases and the J segment 1 base; nucleotides outside the gene matches: 12. From germline, CDR1 is ENHRY and CDR2 SYGVKD. This CDR3 is 19 amino acids long.